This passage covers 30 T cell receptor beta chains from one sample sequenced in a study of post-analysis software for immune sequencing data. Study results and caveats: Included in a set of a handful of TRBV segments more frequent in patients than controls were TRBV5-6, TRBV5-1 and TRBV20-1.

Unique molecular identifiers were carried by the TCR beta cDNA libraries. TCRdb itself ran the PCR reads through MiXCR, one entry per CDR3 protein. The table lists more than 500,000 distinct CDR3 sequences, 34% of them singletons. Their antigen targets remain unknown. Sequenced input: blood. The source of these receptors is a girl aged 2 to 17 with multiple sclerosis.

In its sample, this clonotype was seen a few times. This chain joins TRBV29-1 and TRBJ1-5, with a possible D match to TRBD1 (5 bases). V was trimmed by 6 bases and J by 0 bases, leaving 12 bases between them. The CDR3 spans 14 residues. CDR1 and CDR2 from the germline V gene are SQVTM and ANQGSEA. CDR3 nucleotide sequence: TGCAGCGTGAGGACATCTAATAGCAATCAGCCCCAGCATTTT. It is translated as CSVRTSNSNQPQHF.

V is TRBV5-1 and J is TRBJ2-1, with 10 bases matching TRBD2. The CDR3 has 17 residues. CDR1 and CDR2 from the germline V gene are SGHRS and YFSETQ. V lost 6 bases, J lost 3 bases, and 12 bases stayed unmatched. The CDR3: CASTSLGAGGSYNEQFF. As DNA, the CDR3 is TGCGCCAGCACCAGCTTGGGAGCGGGGGGGAGCTACAATGAGCAGTTCTTC.

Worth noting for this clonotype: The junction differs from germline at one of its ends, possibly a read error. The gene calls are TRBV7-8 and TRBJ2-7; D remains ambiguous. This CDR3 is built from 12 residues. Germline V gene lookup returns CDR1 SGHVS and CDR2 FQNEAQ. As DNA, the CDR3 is TGTGCCAGCAGCTTGGGTTCCTACGTGCAGTACTTC. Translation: CASSLGSYVQYF.

The CDR3: CASSHGGGYTF. The CDR3 DNA sequence: TGTGCCAGCAGTCACGGGGGAGGCTACACCTTC. J is TRBJ1-2 and V is TRBV27, with TRBD1 as a possible D gene (5 bases). V lost 5 bases and J 8 bases, leaving 9 bases between the germline ends. Germline assignment: CDR1 MNHEY and CDR2 SMNVEV (reference sequence). The CDR3 covers 11 residues.

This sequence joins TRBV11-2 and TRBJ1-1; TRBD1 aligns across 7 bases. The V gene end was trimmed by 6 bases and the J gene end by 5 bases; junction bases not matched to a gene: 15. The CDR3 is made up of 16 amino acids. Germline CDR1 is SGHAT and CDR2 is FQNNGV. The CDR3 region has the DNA TGTGCCAGCAGTGATCGAAGGAGGGGGCGAGGAACTGAAGCTTTCTTT. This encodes CASSDRRRGRGTEAFF.

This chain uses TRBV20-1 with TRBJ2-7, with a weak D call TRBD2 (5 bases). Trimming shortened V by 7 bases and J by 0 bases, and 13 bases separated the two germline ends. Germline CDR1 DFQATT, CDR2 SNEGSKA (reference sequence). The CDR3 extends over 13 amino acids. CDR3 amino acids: CSVLGMSSYEQYF. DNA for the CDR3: TGCAGTGTACTCGGGATGAGCTCCTACGAGCAGTACTTC.

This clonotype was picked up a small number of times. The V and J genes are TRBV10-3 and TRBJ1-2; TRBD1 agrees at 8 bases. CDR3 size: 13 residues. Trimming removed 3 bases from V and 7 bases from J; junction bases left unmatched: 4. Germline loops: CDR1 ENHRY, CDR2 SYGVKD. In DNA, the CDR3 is TGTGCCATCAGTGAAATTACAGGGGGTGGCTACACCTTC. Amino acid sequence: CAISEITGGGYTF.

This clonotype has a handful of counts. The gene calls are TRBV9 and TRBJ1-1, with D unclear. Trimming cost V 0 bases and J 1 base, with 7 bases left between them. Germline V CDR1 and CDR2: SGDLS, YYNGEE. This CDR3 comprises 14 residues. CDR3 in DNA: TGTGCCAGCAGCGTAGAGAACCAGAACACTGAAGCTTTCTTT. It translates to CASSVENQNTEAFF.

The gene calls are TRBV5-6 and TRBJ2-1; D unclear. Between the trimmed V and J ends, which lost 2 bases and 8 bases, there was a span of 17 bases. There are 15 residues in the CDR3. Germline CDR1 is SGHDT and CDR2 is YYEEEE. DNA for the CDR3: TGTGCCAGCAGCTTCGGATGGGCCGTTACACATGAGCAGTTCTTC. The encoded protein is CASSFGWAVTHEQFF.

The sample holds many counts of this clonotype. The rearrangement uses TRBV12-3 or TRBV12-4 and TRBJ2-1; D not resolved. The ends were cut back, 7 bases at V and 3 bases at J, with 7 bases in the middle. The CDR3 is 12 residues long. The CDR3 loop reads CASNPLYNEQFF. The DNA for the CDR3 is TGTGCCAGCAATCCCCTCTACAATGAGCAGTTCTTC.

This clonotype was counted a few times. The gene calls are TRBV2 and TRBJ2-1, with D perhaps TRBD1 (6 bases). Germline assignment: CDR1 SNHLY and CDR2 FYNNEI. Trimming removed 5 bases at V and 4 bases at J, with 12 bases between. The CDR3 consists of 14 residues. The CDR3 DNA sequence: TGTGCCAGCAGTCCTGGGACACAATACAATGAGCAGTTCTTC. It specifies CASSPGTQYNEQFF.

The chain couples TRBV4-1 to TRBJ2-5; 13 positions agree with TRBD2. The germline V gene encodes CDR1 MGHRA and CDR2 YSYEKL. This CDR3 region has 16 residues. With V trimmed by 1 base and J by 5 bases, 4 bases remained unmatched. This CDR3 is CASSQGLAGGRETQYF. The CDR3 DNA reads TGCGCCAGCAGCCAAGGACTAGCGGGGGGCCGGGAGACCCAGTACTTC.

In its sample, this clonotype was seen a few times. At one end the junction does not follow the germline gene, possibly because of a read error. The CDR3 coding sequence is TGTGCCACCAGTCAGCAGCCTAAGAACTACAATGAGCAGTTCTTC. Translating it yields CATSQQPKNYNEQFF. The chain uses TRBV28 and TRBJ2-1; D not certain. CDR3 length: 15 amino acids. The V gene's germline CDR1 is MDHEN and CDR2 SYDVKM.

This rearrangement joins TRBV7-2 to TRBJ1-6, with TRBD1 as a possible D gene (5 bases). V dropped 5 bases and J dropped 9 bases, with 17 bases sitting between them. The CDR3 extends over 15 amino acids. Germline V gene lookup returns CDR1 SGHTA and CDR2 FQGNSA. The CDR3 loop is CASSIDSRLSSPLHF. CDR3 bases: TGTGCCAGCAGCATAGACAGTCGATTAAGTTCACCCCTCCACTTT.

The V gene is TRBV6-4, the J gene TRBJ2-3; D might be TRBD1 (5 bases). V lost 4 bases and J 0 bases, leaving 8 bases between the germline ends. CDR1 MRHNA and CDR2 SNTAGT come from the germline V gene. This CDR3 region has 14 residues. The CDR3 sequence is CASSAGNSTDTQYF. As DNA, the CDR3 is TGTGCCAGCAGTGCAGGGAATAGCACAGATACGCAGTATTTT.

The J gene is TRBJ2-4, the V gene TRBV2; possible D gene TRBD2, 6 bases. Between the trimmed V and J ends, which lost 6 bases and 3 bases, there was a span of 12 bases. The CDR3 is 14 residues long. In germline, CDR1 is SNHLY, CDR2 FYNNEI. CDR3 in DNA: TGTGCCAGCAGGGAGGGTCTAGGCAAAAACATTCAGTACTTC. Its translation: CASREGLGKNIQYF.

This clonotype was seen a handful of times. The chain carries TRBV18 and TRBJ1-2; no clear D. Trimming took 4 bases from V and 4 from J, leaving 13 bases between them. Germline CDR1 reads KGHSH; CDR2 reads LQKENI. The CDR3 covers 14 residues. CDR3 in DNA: TGTGCCAGCTCACAGGAGAGGTTTGGCTATGGCTACACCTTC. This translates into CASSQERFGYGYTF.

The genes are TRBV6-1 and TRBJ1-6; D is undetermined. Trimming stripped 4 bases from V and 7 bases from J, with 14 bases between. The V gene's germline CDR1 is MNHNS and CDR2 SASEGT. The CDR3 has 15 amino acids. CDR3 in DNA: TGTGCCAGCAGTGCCCGGACGTTGGGGAATTCACCCCTCCACTTT. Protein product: CASSARTLGNSPLHF.

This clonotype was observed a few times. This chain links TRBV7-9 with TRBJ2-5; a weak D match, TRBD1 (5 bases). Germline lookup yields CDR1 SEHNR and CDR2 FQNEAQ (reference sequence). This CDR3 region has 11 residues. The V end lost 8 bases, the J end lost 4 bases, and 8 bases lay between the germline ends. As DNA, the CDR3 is TGTGCCAGCCAGGGATTAGAGACCCAGTACTTC. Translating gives CASQGLETQYF.

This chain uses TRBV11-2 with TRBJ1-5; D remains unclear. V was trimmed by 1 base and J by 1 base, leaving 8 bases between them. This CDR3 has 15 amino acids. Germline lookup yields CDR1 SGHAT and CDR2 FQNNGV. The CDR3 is CASSLGILSNQPQHF. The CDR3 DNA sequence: TGTGCCAGCAGCTTAGGGATTTTGAGCAATCAGCCCCAGCATTTT.

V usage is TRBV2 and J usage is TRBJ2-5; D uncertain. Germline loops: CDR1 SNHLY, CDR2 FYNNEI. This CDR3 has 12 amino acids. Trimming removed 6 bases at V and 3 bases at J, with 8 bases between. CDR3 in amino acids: CASSVGKETQYF. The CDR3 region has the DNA TGTGCCAGCAGCGTAGGGAAAGAGACCCAGTACTTC.

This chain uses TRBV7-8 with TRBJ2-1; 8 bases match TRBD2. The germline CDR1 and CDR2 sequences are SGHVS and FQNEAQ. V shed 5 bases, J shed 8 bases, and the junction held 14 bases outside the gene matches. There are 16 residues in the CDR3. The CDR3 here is CASSLNLRTSRYEQFF. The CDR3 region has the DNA TGTGCCAGCAGCCTTAATCTTCGGACTAGCAGGTATGAGCAGTTCTTC.

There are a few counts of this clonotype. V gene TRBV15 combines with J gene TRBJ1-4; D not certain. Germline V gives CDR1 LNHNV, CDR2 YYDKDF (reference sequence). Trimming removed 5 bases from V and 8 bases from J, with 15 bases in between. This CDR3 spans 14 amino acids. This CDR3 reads CATSLQGRPEKLFF. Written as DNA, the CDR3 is TGTGCCACCAGCCTACAAGGGCGGCCCGAAAAACTGTTTTTT. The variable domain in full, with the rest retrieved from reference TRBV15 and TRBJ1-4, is DAMVIQNPRYQVTQFGKPVTLSCSQTLNHNVMYWYQQKSSQAPKLLFHYYDKDFNNEADTPDNFQSRRPNTSFCFLDIRSPGLGDTAMYLCATSLQGRPEKLFFGSGTQLSVL.

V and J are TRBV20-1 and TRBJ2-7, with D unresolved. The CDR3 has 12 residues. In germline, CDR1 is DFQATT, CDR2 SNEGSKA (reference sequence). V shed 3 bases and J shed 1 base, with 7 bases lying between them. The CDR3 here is CSAREQSYEQYF. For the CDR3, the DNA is TGCAGTGCTAGGGAGCAGTCCTACGAGCAGTACTTC.

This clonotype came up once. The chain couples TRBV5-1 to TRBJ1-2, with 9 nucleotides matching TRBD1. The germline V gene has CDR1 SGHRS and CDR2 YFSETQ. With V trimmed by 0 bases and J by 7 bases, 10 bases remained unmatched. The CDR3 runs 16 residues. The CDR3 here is CASSLDTTGGKGGYTF. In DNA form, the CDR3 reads TGCGCCAGCAGCTTGGACACCACAGGGGGCAAGGGTGGCTACACCTTC.

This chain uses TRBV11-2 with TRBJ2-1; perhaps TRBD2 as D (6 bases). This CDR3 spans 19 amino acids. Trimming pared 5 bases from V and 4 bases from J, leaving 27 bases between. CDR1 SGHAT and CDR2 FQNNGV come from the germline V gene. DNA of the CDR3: TGTGCCAGCAGCCCCTCGGGTTCGCGGGACGCAGGTCCTTACAATGAGCAGTTCTTC. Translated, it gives CASSPSGSRDAGPYNEQFF.

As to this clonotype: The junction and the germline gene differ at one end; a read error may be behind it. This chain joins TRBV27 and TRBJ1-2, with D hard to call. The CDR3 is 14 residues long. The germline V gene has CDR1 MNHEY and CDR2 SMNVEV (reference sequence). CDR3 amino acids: CVSSLSWGGYGYTF. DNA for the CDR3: TGTGTCAGCAGTTTATCTTGGGGTGGCTATGGCTACACCTTC.

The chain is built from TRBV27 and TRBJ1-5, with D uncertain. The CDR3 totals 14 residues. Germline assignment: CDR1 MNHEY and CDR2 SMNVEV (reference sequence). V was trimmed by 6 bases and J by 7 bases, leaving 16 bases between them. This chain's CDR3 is CASSIDRGRQPQHF. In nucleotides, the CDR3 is TGTGCCAGCAGCATTGATCGAGGGCGCCAGCCCCAGCATTTT.

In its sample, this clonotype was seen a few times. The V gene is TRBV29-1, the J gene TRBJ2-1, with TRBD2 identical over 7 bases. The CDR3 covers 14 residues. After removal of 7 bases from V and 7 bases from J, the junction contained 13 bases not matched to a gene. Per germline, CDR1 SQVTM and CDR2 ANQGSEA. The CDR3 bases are TGCAGCGCCCTCCCTGGCGGGGGAATGAATGAGCAGTTCTTC. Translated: CSALPGGGMNEQFF.

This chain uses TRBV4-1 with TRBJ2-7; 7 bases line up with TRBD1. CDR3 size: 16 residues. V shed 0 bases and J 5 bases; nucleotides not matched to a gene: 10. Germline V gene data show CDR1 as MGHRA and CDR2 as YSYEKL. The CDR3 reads CASSQDRAGGRNEQYF. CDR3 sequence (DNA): TGCGCCAGCAGCCAAGATAGGGCAGGGGGTAGGAACGAGCAGTACTTC.